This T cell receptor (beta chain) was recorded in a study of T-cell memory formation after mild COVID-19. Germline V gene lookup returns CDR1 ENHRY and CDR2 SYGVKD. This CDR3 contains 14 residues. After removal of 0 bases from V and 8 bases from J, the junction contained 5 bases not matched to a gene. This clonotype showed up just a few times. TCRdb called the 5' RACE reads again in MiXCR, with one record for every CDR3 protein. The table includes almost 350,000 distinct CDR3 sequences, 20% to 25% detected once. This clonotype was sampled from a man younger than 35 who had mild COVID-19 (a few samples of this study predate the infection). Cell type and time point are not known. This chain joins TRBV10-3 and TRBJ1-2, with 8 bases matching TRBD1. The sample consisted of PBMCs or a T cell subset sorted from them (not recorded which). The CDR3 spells CAISESAGGWGYTF. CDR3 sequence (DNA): TGTGCCATCAGTGAGTCCGCAGGGGGCTGGGGCTACACCTTC.